This TCR beta chain appears in the sequencing data of a study of OX40 agonist ivuxolimab in advanced cancers. CDR3 length: 14 residues. The V end was cut by 3 bases, the J end by 6 bases, with 13 bases between. Germline V gene data show CDR1 as SEHNR and CDR2 as FQNEAQ (reference sequence). TCRdb's table, derived via immunoSEQ multiplex PCR, lists solely in-frame clones and lacks some. The data contain about 100,000 clones, approximately 90% of them singletons. Exclusion applied to patients with autoimmune disease history or systemic immunosuppression. Blood samples were obtained at baseline, cycle 4 day 1, and cycle 7 day 1.

The clonotype was recovered from an adult with an advanced solid tumor such as melanoma, head and neck, liver or kidney cancer. V usage is TRBV7-9 and J usage is TRBJ2-3; D gene uncertain. The input for sequencing was CD4+ or CD8+ T cells sorted from blood, taken in a trial of the OX40 agonist ivuxolimab. The DNA of the CDR3 is TGTGCCAGCAGCTTGGGCGGCCGCGGCGATACGCAGTATTTT. Translating it yields CASSLGGRGDTQYF.